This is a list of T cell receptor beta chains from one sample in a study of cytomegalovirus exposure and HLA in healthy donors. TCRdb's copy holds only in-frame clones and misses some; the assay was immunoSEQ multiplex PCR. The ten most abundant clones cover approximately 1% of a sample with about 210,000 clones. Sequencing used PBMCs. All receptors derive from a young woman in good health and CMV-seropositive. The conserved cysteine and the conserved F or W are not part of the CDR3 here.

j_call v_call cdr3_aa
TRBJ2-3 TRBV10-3 VIRLSTDTQY
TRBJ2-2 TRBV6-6 ASSYGGGSGELF
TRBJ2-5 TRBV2 ASKTYGGVEETQY
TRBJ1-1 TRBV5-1 ASSLGTPVVTEAF
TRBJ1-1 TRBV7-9 ASSQTGQGNTEAF
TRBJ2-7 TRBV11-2 ASSSPGGRYEQY
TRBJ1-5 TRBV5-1 ASREGTASNQPQH
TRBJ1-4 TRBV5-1 ASSPPTGSANEKLF
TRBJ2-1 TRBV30 AWSVSREDEQF
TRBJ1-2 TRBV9 ASSVGPNLDYGYT
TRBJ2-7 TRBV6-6 ASTSGTYEQY
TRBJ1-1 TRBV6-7 ASSYSPGMNTEAF
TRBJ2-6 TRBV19 ASSNSHSGANVLT
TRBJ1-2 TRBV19 ASSIEGYYGYT
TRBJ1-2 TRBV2 ASSGGTGIYGYT
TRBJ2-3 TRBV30 AWSSPRTGKSTDTQY
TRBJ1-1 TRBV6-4 ATRQGENTEAF
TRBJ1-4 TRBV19 ASKAGGNEKLF
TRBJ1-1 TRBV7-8 ASAIDSSEAF
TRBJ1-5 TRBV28 ASSPVSFGDQPQH
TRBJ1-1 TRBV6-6 ASGTTGGNTEAF
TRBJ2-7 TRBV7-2 ASSLQTGDAYEQY
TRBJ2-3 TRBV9 ASSVGRGGTDTQY
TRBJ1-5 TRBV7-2 ASSLVGGGNQPQH
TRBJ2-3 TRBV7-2 ASSLLAGDTQY
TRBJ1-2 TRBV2 ASSEQGEGYT
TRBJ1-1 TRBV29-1 SAKRDTEAF
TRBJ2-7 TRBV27 ASKPIAGGPEQY
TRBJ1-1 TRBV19 ASSTGTGNTEAF
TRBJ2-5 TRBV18 ASSPGGTSGPETQY
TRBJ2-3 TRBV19 ASSKGTPRETQY
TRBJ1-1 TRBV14 ASSPLPGAEAF
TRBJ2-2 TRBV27 ASGEDMGVTGELF
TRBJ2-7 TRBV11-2 ASSPRTSGRILYEQY
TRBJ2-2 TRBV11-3 ASGTELNTGELF
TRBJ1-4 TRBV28 ASSLNAQGITNEKLF
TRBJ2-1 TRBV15 ATSPERSYNEQF
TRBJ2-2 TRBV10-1 ASRLGLYTGELF
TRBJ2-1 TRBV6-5 ASSWGTGDNEQF
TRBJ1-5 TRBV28 ASSFRGASGQPQH
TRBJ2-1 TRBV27 ASKGQGANNEQF
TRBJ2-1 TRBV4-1 ASGAGSLLSAQF
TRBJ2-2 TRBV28 ASSFRGWNTGELF
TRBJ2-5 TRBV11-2 ASSKGLEETQY